Below, 11 T cell receptor beta chains from the same sample are listed, as sequenced in a study of cytomegalovirus exposure and HLA in healthy donors. Vbeta (60) and Jbeta (13) primers were used in the PCR. Here immunoSEQ multiplex PCR was the method, and the copy in TCRdb shows in-frame clones only, minus some. This table holds roughly 140,000 clones. Sequenced input: PBMCs. The source is a man aged 35-49 years in good health and CMV-seronegative.

The V call is TRBV6-5, the J call TRBJ2-5; D is possibly TRBD1 (6 bases). V was pared by 4 bases and J by 0 bases, with 9 bases between. CDR1 and CDR2 (germline): MNHEY, SVGAGI. The CDR3 has 14 residues. In DNA form, the CDR3 reads TGTGCCAGCAGTTCGTACAGGGACCAAGAGACCCAGTACTTC. Amino acids: CASSSYRDQETQYF.

Here the CDR3 DNA reads TGTGCCAGCAGACTAGCGGGGGGGCAGGGAGATACGCAGTATTTT. Residues: CASRLAGGQGDTQYF. The chain has TRBV6-1 and TRBJ2-3, with 13 positions matching TRBD2. The CDR3 length is 15 residues. V was clipped by 6 bases and J by 5 bases; unmatched bases: 5. Germline loops: CDR1 MNHNS, CDR2 SASEGT.

The chain carries TRBV2 and TRBJ1-6; D ambiguous. This CDR3 comprises 14 residues. CDR1 is SNHLY, CDR2 FYNNEI, per germline. Trimming pared 4 bases from V and 6 bases from J, leaving 10 bases between. The CDR3 DNA reads as TGTGCCAGCAGTGTCTACCGAGGTAATTCACCCCTCCACTTT. It encodes CASSVYRGNSPLHF.

This chain connects TRBV23-1 to TRBJ2-5, with D uncertain. TRBV23-1 is given ORF status, its function remaining uncertain. The germline V and J ends were trimmed by 4 bases and 2 bases, with 14 bases remaining between them. This CDR3 has 15 amino acids. The DNA of the CDR3 is TGCGCCAGCAGTCGAACACAGAGACGGCAAGAGACCCAGTACTTC. This gives the protein CASSRTQRRQETQYF.

The CDR3 region is CASSVDRGGSYEQYF. The DNA of the CDR3 is TGTGCCAGCAGCGTAGACAGGGGGGGTTCCTACGAGCAGTACTTC. This chain connects TRBV9 to TRBJ2-5; maybe TRBD1 (8 bases). The tail of the sequence fits TRBJ2-7 better, so the J call may be wrong. In germline, CDR1 is SGDLS, CDR2 YYNGEE. The length of the CDR3 is 15 residues.

This sequence joins TRBV2 and TRBJ2-7; 11 bases fit TRBD2. Germline V gene sequence: CDR1 SNHLY, CDR2 FYNNEI. The CDR3 has 14 amino acids. V dropped 6 bases and J dropped 4; count of bases not matched to a gene: 5. The CDR3 DNA reads as TGTGCCAGCAGGAGTCGGACTAGCGGGTACGAGCAGTACTTC. Translation: CASRSRTSGYEQYF.

This sequence joins TRBV4-2 and TRBJ1-2; unclear D gene. Germline-derived CDR1 and CDR2 are LGHNA and YNFKEQ. The CDR3 spans 14 residues. Trimming took 4 bases from V and 0 from J, leaving 9 bases between them. CDR3: CASSRGFPNYGYTF. CDR3 bases: TGTGCCAGCAGCCGAGGGTTTCCTAACTATGGCTACACCTTC.

The chain uses TRBV18 and TRBJ1-1, with D possibly TRBD1 on 5 matching bases. The CDR3 runs to 14 residues. The V and J ends lost 3 bases and 6 bases respectively, with 14 bases between them. Germline V gene lookup returns CDR1 KGHSH and CDR2 LQKENI. The CDR3 is CASSPGREVPEAFF. CDR3 DNA: TGTGCCAGCTCACCGGGGCGCGAGGTTCCTGAAGCTTTCTTT.

This chain uses TRBV19 with TRBJ2-5, with D possibly matching TRBD1 (6 bases). The DNA end is a closer match to TRBJ2-7, so the J assignment may be wrong. There are 13 residues in the CDR3. CDR1 is LNHDA, CDR2 SQIVND, per germline (reference sequence). The CDR3 DNA sequence: TGTGCCAGTAGTACCCGGGACAACTACGAGCAGTACTTC. Protein: CASSTRDNYEQYF.

The chain combines TRBV29-1 with TRBJ2-7, with 8 bases identical to TRBD1. Germline lookup yields CDR1 SQVTM and CDR2 ANQGSEA. V was pared by 4 bases and J by 2 bases, with 10 bases of the junction left unmatched. The CDR3 covers 15 residues. DNA for the CDR3: TGCAGCGTTGGCCGACAGGGGACAGGAGCCTACGAGCAGTACTTC. Encoded protein: CSVGRQGTGAYEQYF.

The chain's CDR3 is CAISVTGRSENSPLHF. The CDR3 bases are TGTGCCATCAGTGTGACAGGGCGTTCCGAAAATTCACCCCTCCACTTT. The V call is TRBV10-3, the J call TRBJ1-6; 7 nucleotides line up with TRBD1. This CDR3 has 16 residues. The germline V gene encodes CDR1 ENHRY and CDR2 SYGVKD. Germline trimming cut 4 bases from V and 7 bases from J; bases unmatched to any gene: 10.